This is a list of T cell receptor beta chains from one sample in a study of read filtering for tumor transcriptome and immune sequencing. MiXCR was run by TCRdb on the reads, yielding one entry per CDR3 protein. Of over 50,000 distinct CDR3 sequences listed, roughly 19% were seen once; the top ten hold about an eighth. Sequencing input: a population of CD138-negative cells sorted from bone marrow. These receptors came from a donor at least 40 years old with multiple myeloma. Both conserved end residues are part of each CDR3. Each record gives: D gene, clone size, V gene, J gene, CDR3 DNA, CDR3 protein. D genes are given only for firm matches. Part of the rows lack a size; the others show once, few, many or a class for expanded clones.

>.|.|TRBV29-1|TRBJ1-1
TGCAGCGTCGAAGGGAGGGGTATGAACACTGGAGCTTTCTTT
CSVEGRGMNTGAFF
>.|many|TRBV28|TRBJ1-5
TGTGCCAGCAGTAGGGACATCTATAGCAATCAGCCCCAGCATTTT
CASSRDIYSNQPQHF
>.|many|TRBV12-3/TRBV12-4|TRBJ2-5
TGTGCCAGCACCCTAAATGGGGTTCGGGAGACCCAGTACTTC
CASTLNGVRETQYF
>TRBD2|many|TRBV20-1|TRBJ2-2
TGCAGTGCTAGAGACGTGGGCGGGAGGGGTCCTAACACCGGGGAGCTGTTTTTT
CSARDVGGRGPNTGELFF
>.|many|TRBV20-1|TRBJ2-5
TGCAGTGCCAGAGACAGTAGCGGTGGACAGACCCAGTACTTC
CSARDSSGGQTQYF
>.|many|TRBV6-1|TRBJ1-5
TGTGCCAGCACCAGGGAAGGCAATCAGCCCCAGCATTTT
CASTREGNQPQHF
>.|.|TRBV3-1|TRBJ2-7
TGTGCCAGCAGCCATCAAGTGGGCGAGCAGTACTTC
CASSHQVGEQYF
>TRBD1|many|TRBV29-1|TRBJ1-4
TGCAGCGTTGCAGGGGGCAGCGAAAAACTGTTTTTT
CSVAGGSEKLFF
>.|once|TRBV12-3/TRBV12-4|TRBJ2-7
TGTGCCAGCAGTTTTGTCAGGGGCAACGAGCAGTACTTC
CASSFVRGNEQYF
>.|many|TRBV11-2|TRBJ2-1
TGTGCCAGCAGCTTAGAGACCGCTTTAGAGCAGTTCTTC
CASSLETALEQFF
>.|many|TRBV28|TRBJ1-2
TGTGCCAGCAGTTTAAGCAGCTATGGCTACACCTTC
CASSLSSYGYTF
>.|many|TRBV10-3|TRBJ2-1
TGTGCCATCAGTGAGTCGGGGGACTGGTACAATGAGCAGTTCTTC
CAISESGDWYNEQFF
>TRBD2|.|TRBV18|TRBJ2-1
TGTGCCAGCTCACCGGGACTAGCGAATGAGCAGCTCTTC
CASSPGLANEQLF
>.|many|TRBV9|TRBJ2-5
TGTGCCAGCAGCGTAGGGACAGGCGGGGGACAAGAGACCCAGTACTTC
CASSVGTGGGQETQYF
>.|many|TRBV12-3/TRBV12-4|TRBJ1-1
TGTGCCAGCAGTTTTATTCAGGGGCCGGGGAACACTGAAGCTTTCTTT
CASSFIQGPGNTEAFF
>.|many|TRBV7-9|TRBJ2-5
TGTGCCAGCAGCCATGCGGGCATCCATTCAGCCCAAGAGACCCAGTACTTC
CASSHAGIHSAQETQYF
>.|many|TRBV28|TRBJ2-7
TGTGCCAGCAGTTTCGCCAGGGTTACCTACGAGCAGTACTTC
CASSFARVTYEQYF
>.|.|TRBV3-1|TRBJ1-4
TGTGCCAGCAGCCAACTTAATGAAAGACTGTTTTTT
CASSQLNERLFF
>.|.|TRBV12-3/TRBV12-4|TRBJ1-5
TGTGCCAGCAGTTACTCCAGTAGCAATCAGCCCCAGCATTTT
CASSYSSSNQPQHF
>TRBD1|many|TRBV20-1|TRBJ1-1
TGCAGTGCTAGACTGGGACAGGGGATGGTTTCAGGCACTGAAGCTTTCTTT
CSARLGQGMVSGTEAFF
>.|many|TRBV10-3|TRBJ1-1
TGTGCCATCAGGCACACGGGTGAAGCTTTCTTT
CAIRHTGEAFF
>TRBD2|.|TRBV20-1|TRBJ2-3
TGCAGTGCTAGTGTTCCCCGGGGGGGGGGAGATACGCAGTATTTT
CSASVPRGGGDTQYF
>.|.|TRBV20-1|TRBJ1-2
TGCAGTGCTAGCTCCCCGATCACCACATTTAACTATGGCTACACCTTC
CSASSPITTFNYGYTF
>TRBD2|many|TRBV7-2|TRBJ2-1
TGTGCCAGCAGCTTAAGCGGGGTTAAGCAGTTCTTC
CASSLSGVKQFF
>.|.|TRBV30|TRBJ2-7
TGTGCCTGGAGACCCGAACACTCCTACTTTCGCGAGCAGTACTTC
CAWRPEHSYFREQYF
>TRBD1|many|TRBV30|TRBJ1-1
TGTGCCTGGGCCCAGGGGGCGCACACTGAAGCTTTCTTT
CAWAQGAHTEAFF
>.|.|TRBV30|TRBJ2-1
TGTGCCTGGAGTACTACTTCCTATAGGAGTGAGCAGTTCTTC
CAWSTTSYRSEQFF
>.|many|TRBV11-2|TRBJ2-2
TGTGCCAGCCGCAGGATAGGGGTGTCCGGGGAGCTGTTTTTT
CASRRIGVSGELFF
>.|.|TRBV19|TRBJ2-7
TGTGCCAGCGCCTATGGTGACGAGCAGTACTTC
CASAYGDEQYF
>TRBD1|.|TRBV6-5|TRBJ1-1
TGTGCCAGCAGGGGACAGGGGTTAAGGGACACTGAAGCTTTCTTT
CASRGQGLRDTEAFF
>.|many|TRBV7-3|TRBJ2-2
TGTGCCAGCAGCCCTGGGGGGAACACCGGGGAGCTGTTTTTT
CASSPGGNTGELFF
>.|many|TRBV3-1|TRBJ2-3
TGTGCCACTACAGTATTGGGTACGCAGTATTTT
CATTVLGTQYF
>.|many|TRBV7-9|TRBJ1-4
TGTGCCAGCACTGGGCCCGACGATCACCCCGAAAAACTGTTTTTT
CASTGPDDHPEKLFF
>TRBD1|many|TRBV5-1|TRBJ1-1
TGCGCCAGCAGCTCCCGGACAGGGGGAATGAGTGAAGCTTTCTTT
CASSSRTGGMSEAFF
>.|many|TRBV3-1|TRBJ2-3
TGTGCCAGCAGCCAAGATTCCTCGGACTCCGCTACAGATACGCAGTATTTT
CASSQDSSDSATDTQYF
>TRBD2|many|TRBV28|TRBJ2-3
TGTGCCAGCAGTTTATGGAGAGCGGGAGGATTCACAGATACGCAGTATTTT
CASSLWRAGGFTDTQYF
>.|.|TRBV19|TRBJ1-2
TGTGCCAGTAGTATCCACACAAGCCTCCCACAGATCAAGTGGGGCTACACCTTC
CASSIHTSLPQIKWGYTF
>.|many|TRBV29-1|TRBJ1-4
TGCAGCGTTGAAGATAGCCAGGGCGGGGAAAAACTGTTTTTT
CSVEDSQGGEKLFF
>TRBD1|.|TRBV6-6|TRBJ1-1
TGTGCCGGCAGTTCTCACAGGGGCACTGAAGCTTACTTT
CAGSSHRGTEAYF
>.|few|TRBV20-1|TRBJ2-4
TGCAGTGTAGGGGAGGACAAAAACATTCAGTACTTC
CSVGEDKNIQYF
>.|many|TRBV4-1|TRBJ1-4
TGCGCCAGCAGCCAAGATGGGACGGCGAATGAAAAACTGTTTTTT
CASSQDGTANEKLFF
>.|many|TRBV14|TRBJ2-3
TGTGCCAGCAGCCGGACCCTTCTTGATACGCAGTATTTT
CASSRTLLDTQYF
>.|many|TRBV4-1|TRBJ2-2
TGCGCCAGCAGCCAAGTGGCAGGGCCCGGGGAGCTGTTTTTT
CASSQVAGPGELFF
>TRBD1|.|TRBV29-1|TRBJ1-1
TGCAGCTTATCAGGGGGTATAGGGACTGAAGCTTTCTTT
CSLSGGIGTEAFF
>TRBD2|many|TRBV5-1|TRBJ2-1
TGCGCCAGCAGTAAGGCGGGAGATACCTCCTACAATGAGCAGTTCTTC
CASSKAGDTSYNEQFF
>.|medium-sized|TRBV28|TRBJ2-1
TGTGCCAGCAGTTTAGCCTACAATGAGCAGTTCTTC
CASSLAYNEQFF
>.|many|TRBV11-3|TRBJ2-3
TGTGCCAGCAGCTCACGACAGACAGATACGCAGTATTTT
CASSSRQTDTQYF
>TRBD2|many|TRBV20-1|TRBJ2-7
TGCAGTGCTCCCCGGACTAGCGGGAGAGAGCAGTACTTC
CSAPRTSGREQYF
>.|many|TRBV7-7|TRBJ2-3
TGTGCTAGCAGCTTAGGTCTAGCACAGGCAGATACGCAGTATTTT
CASSLGLAQADTQYF
>TRBD2|many|TRBV6-2/TRBV6-3|TRBJ2-2
TGTGCCAGCAGCTTAGCGGGGAACACCGGGGAGCTGTTTTTT
CASSLAGNTGELFF
>TRBD2|.|TRBV3-1|TRBJ2-1
TGTGCCAGCAGCCCGCCTCGCGGGGGGACCCACAATGAGCAGCTCTTC
CASSPPRGGTHNEQLF
>.|many|TRBV6-9|TRBJ1-1
TGTGCCAGCACTGGGTACACTGAAGCTTTCTTT
CASTGYTEAFF
>.|many|TRBV28|TRBJ1-4
TGTGCCAGTCAGGGGCAGAGTAATGAAAAACTGTTTTTT
CASQGQSNEKLFF
>TRBD2|many|TRBV5-1|TRBJ2-3
TGCGCCAGCAGCTTGGCCGGTATGGCGGGAGAGGATACGCAGTATTTT
CASSLAGMAGEDTQYF
>.|many|TRBV20-1|TRBJ2-3
TGCAGTGCTATACGGGGGAGCGGAGATACGCAGTATTTT
CSAIRGSGDTQYF
>.|.|TRBV4-1|TRBJ1-5
TGCGCCAGCAGCCAAGAGACAGGTTACCAGCCCCAGCATTTT
CASSQETGYQPQHF
>TRBD2|few|TRBV5-1|TRBJ2-7
TGCGCCTCACCAATGTGGGGGAGGGCCCGTTACGGGCAGTACTTC
CASPMWGRARYGQYF